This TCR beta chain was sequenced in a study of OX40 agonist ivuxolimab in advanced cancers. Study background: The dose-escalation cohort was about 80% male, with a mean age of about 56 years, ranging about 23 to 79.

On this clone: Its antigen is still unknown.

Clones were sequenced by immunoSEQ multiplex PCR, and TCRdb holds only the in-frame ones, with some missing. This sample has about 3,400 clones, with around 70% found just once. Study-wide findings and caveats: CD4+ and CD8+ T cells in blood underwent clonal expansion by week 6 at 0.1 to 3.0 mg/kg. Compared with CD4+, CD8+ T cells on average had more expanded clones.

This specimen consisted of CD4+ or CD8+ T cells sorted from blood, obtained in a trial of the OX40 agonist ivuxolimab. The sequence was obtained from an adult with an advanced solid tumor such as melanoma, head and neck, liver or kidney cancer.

The CDR3: CASSDRLANTDTQYF. CDR3 coding DNA: TGTGCCAGCAGTGACCGGCTAGCGAACACAGATACGCAGTATTTT. The chain carries TRBV6-4 and TRBJ2-3, with TRBD2 as a possible D gene (6 bases). V dropped 2 bases and J dropped 2 bases, with 11 bases sitting between them. Germline loops: CDR1 MRHNA, CDR2 SNTAGT. The CDR3 has 15 amino acids.